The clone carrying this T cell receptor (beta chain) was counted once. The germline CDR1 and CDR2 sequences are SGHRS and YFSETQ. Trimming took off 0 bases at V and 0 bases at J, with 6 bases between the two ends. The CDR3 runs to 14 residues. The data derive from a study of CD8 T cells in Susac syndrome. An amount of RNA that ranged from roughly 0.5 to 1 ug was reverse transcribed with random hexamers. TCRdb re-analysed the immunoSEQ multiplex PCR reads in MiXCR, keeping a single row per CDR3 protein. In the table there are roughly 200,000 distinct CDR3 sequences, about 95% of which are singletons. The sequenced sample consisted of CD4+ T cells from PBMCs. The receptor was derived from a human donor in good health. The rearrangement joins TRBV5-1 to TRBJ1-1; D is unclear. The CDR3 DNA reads TGCGCCAGCAGCTTGGAGCTTGTGAACACTGAAGCTTTCTTT. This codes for CASSLELVNTEAFF.